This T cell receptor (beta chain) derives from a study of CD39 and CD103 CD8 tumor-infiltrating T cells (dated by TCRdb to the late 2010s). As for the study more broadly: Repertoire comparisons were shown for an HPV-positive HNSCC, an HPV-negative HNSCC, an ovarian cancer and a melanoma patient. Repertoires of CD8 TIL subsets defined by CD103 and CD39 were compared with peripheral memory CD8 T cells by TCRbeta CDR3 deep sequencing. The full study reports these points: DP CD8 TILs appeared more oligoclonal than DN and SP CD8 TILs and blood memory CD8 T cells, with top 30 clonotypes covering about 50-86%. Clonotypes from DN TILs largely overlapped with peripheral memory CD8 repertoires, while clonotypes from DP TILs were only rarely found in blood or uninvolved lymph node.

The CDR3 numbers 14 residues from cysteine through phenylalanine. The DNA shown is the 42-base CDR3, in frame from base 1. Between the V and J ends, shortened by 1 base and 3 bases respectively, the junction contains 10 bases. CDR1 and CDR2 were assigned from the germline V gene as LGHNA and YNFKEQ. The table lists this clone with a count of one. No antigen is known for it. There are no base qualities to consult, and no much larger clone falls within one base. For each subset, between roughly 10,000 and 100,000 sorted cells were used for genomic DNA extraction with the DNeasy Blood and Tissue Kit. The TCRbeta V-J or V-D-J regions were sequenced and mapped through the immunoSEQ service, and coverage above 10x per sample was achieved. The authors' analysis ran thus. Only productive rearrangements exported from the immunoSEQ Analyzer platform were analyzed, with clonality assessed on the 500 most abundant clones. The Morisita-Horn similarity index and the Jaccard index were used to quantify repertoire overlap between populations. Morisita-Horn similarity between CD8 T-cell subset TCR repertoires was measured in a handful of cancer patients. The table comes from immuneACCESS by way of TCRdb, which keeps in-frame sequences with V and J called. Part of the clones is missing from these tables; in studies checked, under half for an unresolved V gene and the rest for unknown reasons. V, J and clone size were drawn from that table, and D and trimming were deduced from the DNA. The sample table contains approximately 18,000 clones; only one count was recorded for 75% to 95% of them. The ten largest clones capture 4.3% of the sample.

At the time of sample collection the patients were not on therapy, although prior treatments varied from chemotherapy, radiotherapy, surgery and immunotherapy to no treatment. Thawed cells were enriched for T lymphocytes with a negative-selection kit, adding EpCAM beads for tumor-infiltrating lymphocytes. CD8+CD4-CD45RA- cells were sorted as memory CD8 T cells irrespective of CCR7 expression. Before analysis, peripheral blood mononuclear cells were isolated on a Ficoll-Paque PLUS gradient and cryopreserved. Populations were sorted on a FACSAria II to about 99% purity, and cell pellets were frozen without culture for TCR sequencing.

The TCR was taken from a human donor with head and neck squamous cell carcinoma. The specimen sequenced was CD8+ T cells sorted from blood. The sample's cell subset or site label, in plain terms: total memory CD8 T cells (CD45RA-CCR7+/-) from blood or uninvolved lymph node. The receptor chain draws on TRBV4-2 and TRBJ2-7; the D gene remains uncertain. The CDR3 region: CASSQAKVGYEQYF. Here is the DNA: TGTGCCAGCAGCCAAGCAAAGGTCGGCTACGAGCAGTACTTC.